This T cell receptor (beta chain) was recovered during a study of CD8+ T cells in alopecia areata. Study-level background: Treated patients took oral tofacitinib at 5 to 10 mg twice daily. The study gave tofacitinib for 6 to 18 months, then 6 months off drug.

Study observations and caveats: Mice showed TCR sharing more clearly than patients did, possibly owing to HLA.

cDNA prepared by RNA extraction and subsequent reverse transcription served as the template for sequencing. This table comes from immunoSEQ multiplex PCR, and its TCRdb copy is limited to in-frame clones, with some not included. The table includes 150,000 or so clones, roughly 48% detected once. Those with alopecia areata gave lesional scalp punch biopsies and peripheral blood. On this clone: The antigen remains unidentified.

V was pared by 1 base and J by 1 base, with 8 bases between. The CDR3 contains 15 residues. In germline, CDR1 is LGHNA, CDR2 YNFKEQ. The sample was CD4+ T cells sorted from blood. The V and J genes are TRBV4-2 and TRBJ1-5; a possible D gene is TRBD1 (5 bases). This receptor was identified in a human donor with alopecia areata. The CDR3 coding sequence is TGTGCCAGCAGCCAAGGGGACCCAAGCAATCAGCCCCAGCATTTT. Its protein product is CASSQGDPSNQPQHF.